The 32 T cell receptor beta chains reported below all come from one sample, sequenced in a study of blood T cell repertoires in COVID-19. Assay: immunoSEQ multiplex PCR; the TCRdb copy retains only in-frame clones and omits some. The repertoire has about 670,000 clones, over 80% of them found once; the top ten carry about 0.26%. The material sequenced was peripheral blood. The source of these receptors is a woman younger than 35 with acute or convalescent COVID-19.

J is TRBJ2-3 and V is TRBV5-1, with 7 bases identical to TRBD2. The CDR3 length is 19 residues. Per the germline V gene, CDR1 is SGHRS and CDR2 is YFSETQ. Trimming cost V 3 bases and J 1 base; bases outside gene matches: 17. The CDR3: CASSWGWKRGTDRTDTQYF. CDR3 bases: TGCGCCAGCAGCTGGGGATGGAAGCGGGGAACCGATCGCACAGATACGCAGTATTTT.

The CDR3 nucleotides are TGCGCCAGCAGCTTGGAAGGTGGGACAGGGGGCCGACCCGAGCAGTACTTC. It codes for CASSLEGGTGGRPEQYF. This rearrangement joins TRBV5-1 to TRBJ2-7, with 12 bases lining up with TRBD1. CDR1 is SGHRS, CDR2 YFSETQ, per germline. V gave up 0 bases and J gave up 6 bases; unmatched junction bases: 10. The CDR3 has 17 amino acids.

The chain uses TRBV2 and TRBJ1-1; maybe TRBD1 (5 bases). The germline CDR1 and CDR2 sequences are SNHLY and FYNNEI. The CDR3 loop spans 15 amino acids. The V end was cut by 0 bases, the J end by 1 base, with 9 bases between. The CDR3 nucleotides are TGTGCCAGCAGTGAAGCGGACGGGGGGAACACTGAAGCTTTCTTT. Protein: CASSEADGGNTEAFF. Full variable domain (remainder filled in from reference TRBV2 and TRBJ1-1): EPEVTQTPSHQVTQMGQEVILRCVPISNHLYFYWYRQILGQKVEFLVSFYNNEISEKSEIFDDQFSVERPDGSNFTLKIRSTKLEDSAMYFCASSEADGGNTEAFFGQGTRLTVV.

The chain employs TRBV24-1 and TRBJ2-2; 12 nucleotides match TRBD2. This CDR3 contains 16 residues. Germline V lookup: CDR1 KGHDR, CDR2 SFDVKD. The V gene end was trimmed by 3 bases and the J gene end by 6 bases; junction bases not matched to a gene: 4. The CDR3 DNA reads TGTGCCACCAGTGATCCTAGCGGGGGGGCGGCCGGGGAGCTGTTTTTT. The encoded protein is CATSDPSGGAAGELFF.

This chain connects TRBV5-1 to TRBJ1-1, with D possibly TRBD1 on 6 matching bases. Germline CDR1 is SGHRS and CDR2 is YFSETQ. The CDR3 totals 13 residues. V lost 3 bases, J lost 8 bases, and 14 bases lay in between. The CDR3 protein is CASSSQTQGEAFF. The CDR3 coding sequence is TGCGCCAGCAGCTCACAAACCCAGGGGGAAGCTTTCTTT.

V and J are TRBV19 and TRBJ1-2, with 7 bases fitting TRBD1. This CDR3 comprises 15 residues. The V gene's germline CDR1 is LNHDA and CDR2 SQIVND (reference sequence). After removal of 6 bases from V and 2 bases from J, the junction contained 9 bases not matched to a gene. The CDR3 protein is CASRSGAGGNYGYTF. CDR3 bases: TGTGCCAGTAGATCCGGGGCAGGGGGAAACTATGGCTACACCTTC. Based on the CDR3 plus reference TRBV19 and TRBJ1-2, the full variable domain is DGGITQSPKYLFRKEGQNVTLSCEQNLNHDAMYWYRQDPGQGLRLIYYSQIVNDFQKGDIAEGYSVSREKKESFPLTVTSAQKNPTAFYLCASRSGAGGNYGYTFGSGTRLTVV.

The table lists this clone with a few counts. V usage is TRBV5-1 and J usage is TRBJ1-5, with D possibly TRBD1 on 5 matching bases. Trimming removed 1 base at V and 6 bases at J, with 11 bases between. Germline V gene sequence: CDR1 SGHRS, CDR2 YFSETQ. CDR3 length: 14 residues. CDR3 in amino acids: CASSLRQGGQPQHF. The CDR3 bases are TGCGCCAGCAGCTTGCGGCAGGGTGGTCAGCCCCAGCATTTT.

This clone was seen only once. The rearrangement joins TRBV11-2 to TRBJ1-2; no reliable D call. V lost 3 bases and J lost 2, with 7 bases in between. CDR3 length equals 13 residues. Germline lookup yields CDR1 SGHAT and CDR2 FQNNGV. The CDR3, as DNA: TGTGCCAGCAGCTTGACAAGGAACTATGGCTACACCTTC. The encoded protein is CASSLTRNYGYTF.

The V gene is TRBV24-1, the J gene TRBJ1-2, with 9 bases identical to TRBD1. CDR3 size: 15 residues. CDR1 is KGHDR, CDR2 SFDVKD, per germline. V lost 5 bases and J lost 4; bases outside the gene matches: 7. In nucleotides, the CDR3 is TGTGCCACCAGTGCCCTGACAGGGGGAGGCTATGGCTACACCTTC. Translation: CATSALTGGGYGYTF.

The V gene is TRBV25-1, the J gene TRBJ1-2; 7 bases are shared with TRBD1. The V gene end was trimmed by 4 bases and the J gene end by 7 bases; junction bases not matched to a gene: 9. Germline V gene sequence: CDR1 MGHDK, CDR2 SYGVNS. This CDR3 region has 14 residues. The CDR3 nucleotides are TGTGCCAGCAGTGTAACAGGGGTAGGGTCTGGCTACACCTTC. Translation gives CASSVTGVGSGYTF.

V is TRBV14 and J is TRBJ1-2; possible D gene TRBD1, 6 bases. CDR3 length: 15 residues. Germline V gives CDR1 SGHDN, CDR2 FVKESK. The V and J ends lost 4 bases and 8 bases respectively, with 20 bases between them. CDR3 bases: TGTGCCAGCAGCCTCGGGGTACGGCAACAGGGCGGCTACACCTTC. Its protein product is CASSLGVRQQGGYTF.

The V call is TRBV3-1 (or the pseudogene TRBV3-2), the J call TRBJ2-7, with D possibly TRBD2 on 6 matching bases. Germline CDR1 LGHDT, CDR2 YNNKEL (reference sequence). This CDR3 has 15 residues. V was cut by 0 bases and J by 0 bases, with 9 bases left in between. The CDR3 nucleotides read TGTGCCAGCAGCCAAGAACCACTAGCCTCCTACGAGCAGTACTTC. This translates into CASSQEPLASYEQYF.

The rearrangement links TRBV9 to TRBJ1-2; no clear D gene. V lost 0 bases, J lost 5 bases, and 17 bases lay in between. The germline gives CDR1 SGDLS, CDR2 YYNGEE. CDR3 length: 16 amino acids. For the CDR3, the DNA is TGTGCCAGCAGCGTAGGAGTCGATGCCCCTGAATATGGCTACACCTTC. Translating it yields CASSVGVDAPEYGYTF. The full variable domain, in which reference TRBV9 and TRBJ1-2 provide the parts outside the CDR3, is DSGVTQTPKHLITATGQRVTLRCSPRSGDLSVYWYQQSLDQGLQFLIQYYNGEERAKGNILERFSAQQFPDLHSELNLSSLELGDSALYFCASSVGVDAPEYGYTFGSGTRLTVV.

J is TRBJ2-7 and V is TRBV6-2 or TRBV6-3; tentatively, D is TRBD2 (6 bases). The CDR3 has 14 amino acids. The germline V gene encodes CDR1 MNHEY and CDR2 SVGEGT. V lost 2 bases and J lost 1, with 9 bases in between. The CDR3 here is CASSYAAGSYEQYF. The DNA of the CDR3 is TGTGCCAGCAGTTACGCGGCGGGGTCCTACGAGCAGTACTTC.

This clone was seen only once. The chain recombines TRBV10-3 with TRBJ2-1; 12 positions agree with TRBD2. Germline V lookup: CDR1 ENHRY, CDR2 SYGVKD. V lost 8 bases to trimming and J lost 7 bases; unmatched junction nucleotides: 9. The CDR3 has 15 amino acids. CDR3 residues: CAIGASGGAGNEQFF. The CDR3 DNA reads TGTGCCATCGGGGCTAGCGGGGGGGCCGGGAATGAGCAGTTCTTC.

The J gene is TRBJ1-4, the V gene TRBV7-9, with D possibly being TRBD1 (6 bases). The germline V gene encodes CDR1 SEHNR and CDR2 FQNEAQ (reference sequence). This CDR3 is built from 14 residues. Trimming took off 5 bases at V and 5 bases at J, with 12 bases between the two ends. CDR3 DNA: TGTGCCAGCAGCCTCAGGGGACCCAATGAAAAACTGTTTTTT. It codes for CASSLRGPNEKLFF.

The gene calls are TRBV24-1 and TRBJ1-4; D possibly corresponds to TRBD1 (5 bases). With 4 bases removed from V and 10 bases from J, the gap between germline ends came to 21 bases. This CDR3 spans 16 amino acids. Germline-derived CDR1 and CDR2 are KGHDR and SFDVKD. CDR3 coding DNA: TGTGCCACCAGTGAGGAGGAATGGTCGGGGGTAGGAAAACTGTTTTTT. Amino acid sequence: CATSEEEWSGVGKLFF.

The chain joins TRBV2 to TRBJ1-5, with TRBD1 matching 8 bases. The germline gives CDR1 SNHLY, CDR2 FYNNEI. CDR3 size: 14 residues. Trimming took 6 bases from V and 5 from J; bases not matched to a gene: 6. CDR3 amino acids: CASSETGAHQPQHF. The CDR3 DNA reads TGTGCCAGCAGCGAGACAGGGGCCCATCAGCCCCAGCATTTT.

This clone is a singleton in its sample. The V gene is TRBV20-1, the J gene TRBJ2-7; possibly TRBD1 for D (6 bases). Trimming took 3 bases from V and 5 from J, leaving 17 bases between them. The germline CDR1 and CDR2 sequences are DFQATT and SNEGSKA (reference sequence). This CDR3 comprises 14 residues. CDR3 in DNA: TGCAGTGCTAGTATTCGCCCCAGGGGCGACGAGCAGTACTTC. Encoded protein: CSASIRPRGDEQYF.

The chain couples TRBV19 to TRBJ2-5; tentatively, D is TRBD2 (6 bases). CDR1 LNHDA and CDR2 SQIVND come from the germline V gene (reference sequence). Trimming pared 4 bases from V and 7 bases from J, leaving 10 bases between. The CDR3 extends over 12 amino acids. This CDR3 reads CASSTPGGTQYF. Here the CDR3 DNA reads TGTGCCAGTAGTACCCCCGGGGGGACCCAGTACTTC.

The gene calls are TRBV3-1 (or the pseudogene TRBV3-2) and TRBJ1-2, with a weak D call TRBD1 (5 bases). Trimming left V 5 bases short and J 5 bases short, with 12 bases between. The CDR3 runs 13 residues. Per the germline V gene, CDR1 is LGHDT and CDR2 is YNNKEL (reference sequence). CDR3 protein: CASSIGTDYGYTF. CDR3 nucleotide sequence: TGTGCCAGCAGCATCGGGACTGATTATGGCTACACCTTC.

This chain connects TRBV6-5 to TRBJ2-7; 9 nucleotides agree with TRBD1. Germline loops: CDR1 MNHEY, CDR2 SVGAGI. This CDR3 spans 15 amino acids. With 0 bases clipped from V and 4 bases from J, the junction kept 4 bases outside the gene matches. CDR3 bases: TGTGCCAGCAGTTACTCTGGGGACAGGGATTACGAGCAGTACTTC. Translating it yields CASSYSGDRDYEQYF.

The chain employs TRBV19 and TRBJ1-3; no definite D call. Trimming removed 1 base at V and 3 bases at J, with 13 bases between. The CDR3 sequence is 16 residues long. Germline assignment: CDR1 LNHDA and CDR2 SQIVND (reference sequence). The CDR3 DNA reads as TGTGCCAGTAGTATAGGTACTGTCCTCTTTGGAAACACCATATATTTT. It encodes CASSIGTVLFGNTIYF.

The CDR3 nucleotides are TGTGCCAGCAGCTTGGAGGCCGGGACAGGGGAAGAGCAGTACTTC. Translated, it gives CASSLEAGTGEEQYF. The rearrangement uses TRBV5-6 and TRBJ2-7, with 10 bases fitting TRBD1. The CDR3 is 15 residues long. The germline V gene encodes CDR1 SGHDT and CDR2 YYEEEE. V gave up 0 bases and J gave up 7 bases; unmatched junction bases: 7. The whole variable domain, remainder taken from reference TRBV5-6 and TRBJ2-7, is DAGVTQSPTHLIKTRGQQVTLRCSPKSGHDTVSWYQQALGQGPQFIFQYYEEEERQRGNFPDRFSGHQFPNYSSELNVNALLLGDSALYLCASSLEAGTGEEQYFGPGTRLTVT.

V and J are TRBV6-2 or TRBV6-3 and TRBJ1-6, with 7 bases lining up with TRBD1. The CDR3 loop spans 18 amino acids. Germline CDR1 reads MNHEY; CDR2 reads SVGEGT. The junction had 13 bases not matched to a gene; V was cut back by 4 bases and J by 4 bases. The chain's CDR3 is CASSWTYRGLEYNSPLHF. As DNA, the CDR3 is TGTGCCAGCAGTTGGACCTACAGGGGATTGGAGTATAATTCACCCCTCCACTTT.

The V gene is TRBV6-5, the J gene TRBJ1-3, with D hard to call. V was pared by 2 bases and J by 4 bases, with 3 bases between. The CDR3 consists of 12 residues. CDR1 and CDR2 (germline): MNHEY, SVGAGI. This CDR3 is CASSYEGNTIYF. In DNA, the CDR3 is TGTGCCAGCAGTTACGAGGGAAACACCATATATTTT.

V usage is TRBV20-1 and J usage is TRBJ1-3, with a weak D call TRBD1 (5 bases). The length of the CDR3 is 14 residues. Germline V gene lookup returns CDR1 DFQATT and CDR2 SNEGSKA (reference sequence). The ends were cut back, 3 bases at V and 2 bases at J, with 11 bases in the middle. This chain's CDR3 is CSASQGQAGNTIYF. Written as DNA, the CDR3 is TGCAGTGCTAGTCAGGGTCAGGCTGGAAACACCATATATTTT.

V is TRBV10-3 and J is TRBJ2-3; 7 bases agree with TRBD1. V was clipped by 6 bases and J by 4 bases; unmatched bases: 7. From germline, CDR1 is ENHRY and CDR2 SYGVKD. The CDR3 sequence is 14 residues long. CDR3 region: CAISLDRDPDTQYF. DNA for the CDR3: TGTGCCATCAGCTTAGACAGGGATCCAGATACGCAGTATTTT.

This rearrangement joins TRBV7-2 to TRBJ2-7; TRBD2 aligns across 10 bases. J gave up 1 base and V 4 bases, and 4 bases lay outside the gene matches. Germline assignment: CDR1 SGHTA and CDR2 FQGNSA. The CDR3 extends over 15 amino acids. CDR3 sequence: CASSYIAGGSYEQYF. CDR3 bases: TGTGCCAGCAGCTACATAGCGGGGGGATCCTACGAGCAGTACTTC.

This clone has only one observation. The V and J genes are TRBV6-2 or TRBV6-3 and TRBJ2-1, with D perhaps matching TRBD1 (5 bases). V lost 2 bases and J 6 bases, leaving 8 bases between the germline ends. The CDR3 sequence is 13 residues long. Germline lookup yields CDR1 MNHEY and CDR2 SVGEGT. CDR3 protein: CASSYGRVNEQFF. The CDR3 DNA reads as TGTGCCAGCAGTTACGGCAGGGTCAATGAGCAGTTCTTC.

The chain employs TRBV7-9 and TRBJ2-3; 8 nucleotides agree with TRBD2. Germline V gene data show CDR1 as SEHNR and CDR2 as FQNEAQ (reference sequence). This CDR3 spans 16 amino acids. V shed 5 bases, J shed 6 bases, and the junction held 13 bases outside the gene matches. This CDR3 is CASSPIAGGGSDTQYF. The CDR3 region has the DNA TGTGCCAGCAGCCCGATAGCGGGCGGGGGGTCCGATACGCAGTATTTT.

V usage is TRBV9 and J usage is TRBJ2-1, with TRBD2 matching 7 bases. The CDR3 has 15 amino acids. V lost 9 bases, J lost 0 bases, and 9 bases stayed unmatched. The germline gives CDR1 SGDLS, CDR2 YYNGEE. The CDR3 here is CATLKRDSSYNEQFF. DNA for the CDR3: TGTGCCACCCTAAAGCGGGATAGCTCCTACAATGAGCAGTTCTTC.